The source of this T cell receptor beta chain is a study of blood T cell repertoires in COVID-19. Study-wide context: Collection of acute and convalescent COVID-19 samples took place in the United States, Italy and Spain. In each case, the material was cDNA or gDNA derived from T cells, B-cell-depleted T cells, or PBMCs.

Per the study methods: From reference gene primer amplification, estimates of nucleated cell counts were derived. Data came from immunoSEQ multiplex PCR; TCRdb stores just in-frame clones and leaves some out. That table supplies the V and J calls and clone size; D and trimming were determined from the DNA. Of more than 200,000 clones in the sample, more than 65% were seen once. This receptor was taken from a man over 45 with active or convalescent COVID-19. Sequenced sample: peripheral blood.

The CDR3 nucleotides are TGTGCCAGCAGTTTAGGGGAGGGCACTGAAGCTTTCTTT. Translating gives CASSLGEGTEAFF. This chain links TRBV12-3 or TRBV12-4 with TRBJ1-1, with no clear D. Trimming pared 1 base from V and 4 bases from J, leaving 7 bases between. This CDR3 has 13 amino acids.